These T cell receptor beta chains were read from a single sample in a study of blood T cell repertoires in COVID-19. Sequencing used immunoSEQ multiplex PCR; TCRdb keeps in-frame clones, though not all of them. Of under 250,000 clones listed, roughly nine tenths were seen once; the top ten hold 6.2%. Material for sequencing was peripheral blood. The receptors were sampled from a man in his 60s with acute or convalescent COVID-19. CDR3s include the opening cysteine and the closing phenylalanine or tryptophan. The D gene is left open where the match is weak. Size is omitted from some rows. Given values are once, few, many or a class for expanded clones.

size | D | J | V | DNA | CDR3
many | NA | TRBJ2-2 | TRBV4-1 | TGCGCCAGCAGCCATTCAACGAACACCGGGGAGCTGTTTTTT | CASSHSTNTGELFF
many | TRBD2 | TRBJ2-2 | TRBV11-2 | TGTGCCAGCAGCCCAATAGCGGGGGCGAACACCGGGGAGCTGTTTTTT | CASSPIAGANTGELFF
NA | TRBD1 | TRBJ2-7 | TRBV30 | TGTGCCTGGAGGAGGGACAGGAGGGGCTACGAGCAGTACTTC | CAWRRDRRGYEQYF
NA | NA | TRBJ1-1 | TRBV7-3 | TGTGCCAGCAGCCCCTCCGGGAACACTGAAGCTTTCTTT | CASSPSGNTEAFF
NA | TRBD2 | TRBJ2-7 | TRBV5-1 | TGCGCCAGCAGCTTACTAGCGGGAGGGCCCCAGGGGGTCTACGAGCAGTACTTC | CASSLLAGGPQGVYEQYF
NA | TRBD2 | TRBJ2-3 | TRBV19 | TGTGCCACCGAGCGGGAAAGCACAGATACGCAGTATTTT | CATERESTDTQYF
NA | TRBD2 | TRBJ2-3 | TRBV7-2 | TGTGCCAGCAGCTCCTCTAGCGGGATCACAGATACGCAGTATTTT | CASSSSSGITDTQYF
NA | TRBD1 | TRBJ2-7 | TRBV28 | TGTGCCAGCAGTTTGTCGGACAGGGTTGAATACTTC | CASSLSDRVEYF
NA | TRBD1 | TRBJ2-7 | TRBV28 | TGTGCCAGCAGTCCTGGACAGGGAAGACACGAGCAGTACTTC | CASSPGQGRHEQYF
NA | TRBD2 | TRBJ2-7 | TRBV25-1 | TGTGCCAGCAGAGGTAGCGGGGACTACGAGCAGTACTTC | CASRGSGDYEQYF